The 6 T cell receptor beta chains listed next were all sequenced from one sample in a study of Ad26.COV2.S vaccination and SARS-CoV-2 variants. Clones were sequenced by immunoSEQ multiplex PCR, and TCRdb holds only the in-frame ones, with some missing. The table lists 85,000 to 120,000 clones, about three quarters of them singletons. The material was peripheral blood, obtained after recovery from COVID-19. All receptors derive from a human donor who had recovered from COVID-19.

This clone has a single count. This chain joins TRBV11-3 and TRBJ2-2, with TRBD2 identical over 8 bases. V was clipped by 5 bases and J by 3 bases; unmatched bases: 5. Germline assignment: CDR1 SGHNT and CDR2 YENEEA. The CDR3 totals 15 residues. The CDR3 DNA sequence: TGTGCCAGCAGCACCGGGGGGGAAGACACCGGGGAGCTGTTTTTT. It encodes CASSTGGEDTGELFF.

This chain links TRBV2 with TRBJ2-2; the match to TRBD1 covers 7 bases. Germline CDR1 is SNHLY and CDR2 is FYNNEI. With 4 bases clipped from V and 3 bases from J, the junction kept 5 bases outside the gene matches. The CDR3 has 15 residues. This CDR3 is CASSAQGTDTGELFF. The CDR3, as DNA: TGTGCCAGCAGTGCCCAGGGGACAGACACCGGGGAGCTGTTTTTT. Full variable domain (remainder filled in from reference TRBV2 and TRBJ2-2): EPEVTQTPSHQVTQMGQEVILRCVPISNHLYFYWYRQILGQKVEFLVSFYNNEISEKSEIFDDQFSVERPDGSNFTLKIRSTKLEDSAMYFCASSAQGTDTGELFFGEGSRLTVL.

This clone has at least ten counts. This chain links TRBV28 with TRBJ2-5; 10 bases agree with TRBD1. J lost 5 bases, V lost 2 bases, and 5 bases had no gene match. The CDR3 has 15 residues. The germline CDR1 and CDR2 sequences are MDHEN and SYDVKM. The CDR3 sequence is CASSLRWTGGETQYF. The DNA of the CDR3 is TGTGCCAGCAGTTTAAGGTGGACAGGGGGGGAGACCCAGTACTTC.

The chain has TRBV11-3 and TRBJ2-3, with D perhaps matching TRBD1 (5 bases). In germline, CDR1 is SGHNT, CDR2 YENEEA. V shed 3 bases and J shed 1 base, with 8 bases lying between them. The CDR3 consists of 14 residues. In DNA, the CDR3 is TGTGCCAGCAGCTTGGGCAGGGGCACAGATACGCAGTATTTT. Amino acids: CASSLGRGTDTQYF.

The J gene is TRBJ1-2, the V gene TRBV7-9; 7 positions match TRBD1. Germline CDR1 reads SEHNR; CDR2 reads FQNEAQ (reference sequence). V lost 5 bases, J lost 4 bases, and 7 bases stayed unmatched. The CDR3 sequence is 14 residues long. CDR3 protein: CASSPEGASYGYTF. CDR3 DNA: TGTGCCAGCAGCCCGGAGGGGGCCTCCTATGGCTACACCTTC.

The chain links TRBV19 to TRBJ2-1, with 12 bases fitting TRBD2. Germline-derived CDR1 and CDR2 are LNHDA and SQIVND (reference sequence). This CDR3 is built from 16 residues. Losses at the gene ends were 4 bases for V and 6 bases for J; bases not matched to a gene: 7. The CDR3 loop is CASSTLAGGAPNEQFF. DNA for the CDR3: TGTGCCAGTAGTACCCTAGCGGGGGGGGCTCCCAATGAGCAGTTCTTC.